These T cell receptor beta chains were read from a single sample in a study of cytomegalovirus exposure and HLA in healthy donors. The repertoire was sequenced with immunoSEQ multiplex PCR; TCRdb's copy has only in-frame clones and lacks some. The table has about 65,000 clones, under 95% seen once. The sequencing sample was made of PBMCs. These receptors came from a woman aged 18-29 years in good health and CMV-seronegative. Both conserved end residues are part of each CDR3. Each record gives: CDR3 protein, CDR3 DNA, clone size, V gene, J gene, D gene. D genes are given only for firm matches. Clone size is stated in some rows and not others, as once, few, many or a class when expanded.

cdr3_aa: CASSIYTGSTYEQYF; cdr3_nt: TGTGCCAGTAGTATCTATACAGGGTCGACCTACGAGCAGTACTTC; clone_size: .; v_call: TRBV19; j_call: TRBJ2-7; d_call: .
cdr3_aa: CASSPQGANEKLFF; cdr3_nt: TGTGCCAGCAGCCCACAGGGCGCTAATGAAAAACTGTTTTTT; clone_size: .; v_call: TRBV4-2; j_call: TRBJ1-4; d_call: .
cdr3_aa: CASSEEIGSYEQYF; cdr3_nt: TGTGCCAGCAGTGAAGAAATCGGGTCCTACGAGCAGTACTTC; clone_size: .; v_call: TRBV6-8; j_call: TRBJ2-7; d_call: .
cdr3_aa: CASSTLQGSSTEAFF; cdr3_nt: TGTGCCAGCAGTACCCTACAGGGTTCTAGCACTGAAGCTTTCTTT; clone_size: .; v_call: TRBV6-6; j_call: TRBJ1-1; d_call: .
cdr3_aa: CASSLSGGAGGETQYF; cdr3_nt: TGTGCCAGCAGCTTAAGCGGGGGGGCCGGGGGAGAGACCCAGTACTTC; clone_size: .; v_call: TRBV5-5; j_call: TRBJ2-5; d_call: TRBD2
cdr3_aa: CAWSVGGANYGYTF; cdr3_nt: TGTGCCTGGAGTGTAGGGGGGGCTAACTATGGCTACACCTTC; clone_size: .; v_call: TRBV30; j_call: TRBJ1-2; d_call: .
cdr3_aa: CASSPSQETQYF; cdr3_nt: TGTGCCAGCAGCCCCTCCCAAGAGACCCAGTACTTC; clone_size: .; v_call: TRBV9; j_call: TRBJ2-5; d_call: .
cdr3_aa: CASSVRTGSGGELFF; cdr3_nt: TGCGCCAGCAGCGTGCGAACAGGGTCGGGCGGGGAGCTGTTTTTT; clone_size: .; v_call: TRBV5-1; j_call: TRBJ2-2; d_call: .
cdr3_aa: CASSGGTGGNSPLHF; cdr3_nt: TGTGCCAGCAGTGGGGGGACAGGGGGTAATTCACCCCTCCACTTT; clone_size: few; v_call: TRBV27; j_call: TRBJ1-6; d_call: TRBD1
cdr3_aa: CASSRVTGGGPLFF; cdr3_nt: TGTGCCAGCAGCCGAGTGACAGGGGGAGGCCCACTGTTTTTT; clone_size: .; v_call: TRBV14; j_call: TRBJ1-4; d_call: TRBD1
cdr3_aa: CASSKTGGPGELFF; cdr3_nt: TGTGCCAGCAGTAAGACAGGGGGTCCCGGGGAGCTGTTTTTT; clone_size: .; v_call: TRBV6-6; j_call: TRBJ2-2; d_call: TRBD1
cdr3_aa: CASSIGTGGIAEKLFF; cdr3_nt: TGTGCCAGTAGTATTGGGACAGGGGGAATTGCGGAAAAACTGTTTTTT; clone_size: .; v_call: TRBV19; j_call: TRBJ1-4; d_call: TRBD1
cdr3_aa: CASSRDSYYGYTF; cdr3_nt: TGTGCCAGCAGCCGGGACAGCTACTATGGCTACACCTTC; clone_size: .; v_call: TRBV19; j_call: TRBJ1-2; d_call: TRBD1
cdr3_aa: CASSQGVVQTYNSPLHF; cdr3_nt: TGTGCCAGCAGCCAAGGTGTGGTACAGACCTATAATTCACCCCTCCACTTT; clone_size: few; v_call: TRBV4-2; j_call: TRBJ1-6; d_call: .
cdr3_aa: CARSHNRVAGGYTF; cdr3_nt: TGTGCCAGGAGCCATAACAGGGTTGCGGGTGGCTACACCTTC; clone_size: .; v_call: TRBV18; j_call: TRBJ1-2; d_call: .
cdr3_aa: CASSGGGGSSYNEQFF; cdr3_nt: TGTGCCAGCAGCGGCGGGGGCGGGAGCTCCTACAATGAGCAGTTCTTC; clone_size: .; v_call: TRBV7-9; j_call: TRBJ2-1; d_call: .
cdr3_aa: CASSEDRSSGNTIYF; cdr3_nt: TGCGCCAGCAGTGAGGACAGAAGCTCTGGAAACACCATATATTTT; clone_size: .; v_call: TRBV10-1; j_call: TRBJ1-3; d_call: .
cdr3_aa: CASSPAGRGDYGYTF; cdr3_nt: TGTGCCAGCAGCCCAGCGGGGCGGGGTGACTATGGCTACACCTTC; clone_size: .; v_call: TRBV9; j_call: TRBJ1-2; d_call: .
cdr3_aa: CASRGGQWTDTQYF; cdr3_nt: TGTGCCAGTAGAGGGGGACAGTGGACAGATACGCAGTATTTT; clone_size: .; v_call: TRBV19; j_call: TRBJ2-3; d_call: TRBD1
cdr3_aa: CASSDWTGGTDEQFF; cdr3_nt: TGTGCCAGCAGTGACTGGACAGGGGGCACGGATGAGCAGTTCTTC; clone_size: .; v_call: TRBV2; j_call: TRBJ2-1; d_call: TRBD1
cdr3_aa: CASSTQRSYEQYF; cdr3_nt: TGTGCCAGCAGCACTCAGCGGAGCTACGAGCAGTACTTC; clone_size: .; v_call: TRBV7-8; j_call: TRBJ2-7; d_call: .
cdr3_aa: CASSGRDRGGETQYF; cdr3_nt: TGTGCCAGCAGCGGCCGGGACAGGGGAGGAGAGACCCAGTACTTC; clone_size: .; v_call: TRBV5-4; j_call: TRBJ2-5; d_call: TRBD1
cdr3_aa: CASRGGWLQRAEAFF; cdr3_nt: TGTGCCAGCAGAGGGGGCTGGCTACAGAGGGCTGAAGCTTTCTTT; clone_size: .; v_call: TRBV28; j_call: TRBJ1-1; d_call: TRBD1
cdr3_aa: CASSDGLGDTQYF; cdr3_nt: TGTGCCAGCAGTGACGGACTCGGAGATACGCAGTATTTT; clone_size: .; v_call: TRBV6-4; j_call: TRBJ2-3; d_call: .
cdr3_aa: CASGDSSGGYNEQFF; cdr3_nt: TGTGCCAGCGGGGATTCTAGCGGGGGGTACAATGAGCAGTTCTTC; clone_size: .; v_call: TRBV28; j_call: TRBJ2-1; d_call: TRBD2
cdr3_aa: CASSTSGRTQYF; cdr3_nt: TGTGCCAGCAGCACGAGCGGGAGGACGCAGTATTTT; clone_size: .; v_call: TRBV11-2; j_call: TRBJ2-3; d_call: TRBD2
cdr3_aa: CATSRRTSGSGHEQFF; cdr3_nt: TGTGCCACCAGCAGGAGGACTAGCGGGAGTGGCCATGAGCAGTTCTTC; clone_size: .; v_call: TRBV15; j_call: TRBJ2-1; d_call: TRBD2
cdr3_aa: CASSQVGRGNTDTQYF; cdr3_nt: TGTGCCAGCAGCCAAGTGGGGAGGGGGAACACAGATACGCAGTATTTT; clone_size: .; v_call: TRBV14; j_call: TRBJ2-3; d_call: .
cdr3_aa: CASGPGQFVNTEAFF; cdr3_nt: TGTGCCAGCGGACCAGGACAGTTTGTGAACACTGAAGCTTTCTTT; clone_size: .; v_call: TRBV28; j_call: TRBJ1-1; d_call: .
cdr3_aa: CASSLLAGGPDEQYF; cdr3_nt: TGTGCCAGCAGTTTGCTAGCGGGAGGGCCAGACGAGCAGTACTTC; clone_size: .; v_call: TRBV28; j_call: TRBJ2-7; d_call: TRBD2
cdr3_aa: CASSLMQGALTEAFF; cdr3_nt: TGCGCCAGCAGCTTGATGCAGGGGGCGCTTACTGAAGCTTTCTTT; clone_size: few; v_call: TRBV5-1; j_call: TRBJ1-1; d_call: TRBD1
cdr3_aa: CASSRDSYEQYF; cdr3_nt: TGTGCCAGTTCTAGGGACAGCTACGAGCAGTACTTC; clone_size: .; v_call: TRBV28; j_call: TRBJ2-7; d_call: TRBD1
cdr3_aa: CASSPRDFRPEAFF; cdr3_nt: TGTGCCAGCTCACCCAGGGATTTTCGCCCTGAAGCTTTCTTT; clone_size: .; v_call: TRBV18; j_call: TRBJ1-1; d_call: .
cdr3_aa: CASILTSGGNTQYF; cdr3_nt: TGTGCCAGCATTCTGACTAGCGGGGGAAATACGCAGTATTTT; clone_size: .; v_call: TRBV6-1; j_call: TRBJ2-3; d_call: TRBD2
cdr3_aa: CASSLAGAWSQDTQYF; cdr3_nt: TGTGCCAGCAGCTTGGCTGGGGCGTGGTCGCAAGATACGCAGTATTTT; clone_size: once; v_call: TRBV11-2; j_call: TRBJ2-3; d_call: .
cdr3_aa: CASSEGVWEKLFF; cdr3_nt: TGTGCCAGCAGCGAGGGGGTCTGGGAAAAACTGTTTTTT; clone_size: once; v_call: TRBV9; j_call: TRBJ1-4; d_call: .
cdr3_aa: CASSKGSGTGSNEQYF; cdr3_nt: TGCGCCAGCAGTAAAGGGTCCGGGACAGGGTCTAACGAGCAGTACTTC; clone_size: .; v_call: TRBV10-1; j_call: TRBJ2-7; d_call: TRBD1
cdr3_aa: CASSSTVRTERNYEQYF; cdr3_nt: TGTGCCAGCAGCTCGACTGTTCGGACTGAGAGGAATTACGAGCAGTACTTC; clone_size: .; v_call: TRBV7-9; j_call: TRBJ2-7; d_call: .
cdr3_aa: CASSQVGAPDTQYF; cdr3_nt: TGTGCCAGCTCACAAGTGGGCGCACCAGATACGCAGTATTTT; clone_size: .; v_call: TRBV18; j_call: TRBJ2-3; d_call: .
cdr3_aa: CASSSGRADTGELFF; cdr3_nt: TGTGCCAGCAGTAGCGGGAGGGCCGACACCGGGGAGCTGTTTTTT; clone_size: .; v_call: TRBV28; j_call: TRBJ2-2; d_call: TRBD2
cdr3_aa: CASSRRDSGQPQHF; cdr3_nt: TGTGCCAGCAGCCGTAGGGACAGTGGACAGCCCCAGCATTTT; clone_size: .; v_call: TRBV5-8; j_call: TRBJ1-5; d_call: TRBD1
cdr3_aa: CASSYSTGDGTEAFF; cdr3_nt: TGTGCCAGCAGTTACAGCACGGGGGACGGCACTGAAGCTTTCTTT; clone_size: .; v_call: TRBV6-5; j_call: TRBJ1-1; d_call: .
cdr3_aa: CASTQGHYGYTF; cdr3_nt: TGTGCCAGCACTCAGGGGCACTATGGCTACACCTTC; clone_size: once; v_call: TRBV2; j_call: TRBJ1-2; d_call: .
cdr3_aa: CASSTGQSNTGELFF; cdr3_nt: TGCGCCAGCAGCACCGGACAGAGCAACACCGGGGAGCTGTTTTTT; clone_size: .; v_call: TRBV5-1; j_call: TRBJ2-2; d_call: .
cdr3_aa: CASSRDRLSYEQYF; cdr3_nt: TGTGCCAGCAGCCGGGACAGACTTTCCTACGAGCAGTACTTC; clone_size: .; v_call: TRBV27; j_call: TRBJ2-7; d_call: TRBD1
cdr3_aa: CASSPGLAGTSTDTQYF; cdr3_nt: TGCGCCAGCAGCCCGGGACTAGCGGGAACGAGCACAGATACGCAGTATTTT; clone_size: .; v_call: TRBV4-3; j_call: TRBJ2-3; d_call: TRBD2
cdr3_aa: CASSLDRASSGNTIYF; cdr3_nt: TGCGCCAGCAGCTTGGACAGGGCTTCCTCTGGAAACACCATATATTTT; clone_size: .; v_call: TRBV5-1; j_call: TRBJ1-3; d_call: .
cdr3_aa: CSARNGNEQFF; cdr3_nt: TGCAGTGCTAGAAACGGGAATGAGCAGTTCTTC; clone_size: .; v_call: TRBV20-1; j_call: TRBJ2-1; d_call: .
cdr3_aa: CASSLDRHPDTQYF; cdr3_nt: TGTGCCAGCAGCTTAGACAGGCACCCAGATACGCAGTATTTT; clone_size: .; v_call: TRBV11-2; j_call: TRBJ2-3; d_call: .
cdr3_aa: CASSLGALGTEAFF; cdr3_nt: TGTGCCAGCAGCCTAGGGGCACTTGGGACTGAAGCTTTCTTT; clone_size: once; v_call: TRBV7-9; j_call: TRBJ1-1; d_call: .
cdr3_aa: CASSQVRDRGYTDTQYF; cdr3_nt: TGTGCCAGCAGCCAAGTACGAGACAGGGGATACACAGATACGCAGTATTTT; clone_size: .; v_call: TRBV4-2; j_call: TRBJ2-3; d_call: TRBD1
cdr3_aa: CASSLPTGSGNSPLHF; cdr3_nt: TGTGCCAGCAGTCTCCCGACAGGGAGTGGGAATTCACCCCTCCACTTT; clone_size: .; v_call: TRBV28; j_call: TRBJ1-6; d_call: TRBD1
cdr3_aa: CASSMAAWNEQFF; cdr3_nt: TGTGCCAGTAGTATGGCGGCCTGGAATGAGCAGTTCTTC; clone_size: .; v_call: TRBV19; j_call: TRBJ2-1; d_call: .
cdr3_aa: CASSLQGPKNTGELFF; cdr3_nt: TGTGCCAGCAGTTTACAGGGGCCTAAAAACACCGGGGAGCTGTTTTTT; clone_size: .; v_call: TRBV28; j_call: TRBJ2-2; d_call: .
cdr3_aa: CASSQPGDRFFEQYF; cdr3_nt: TGCGCCAGCAGCCAACCCGGGGACAGGTTTTTCGAGCAGTACTTC; clone_size: .; v_call: TRBV4-1; j_call: TRBJ2-7; d_call: TRBD1
cdr3_aa: CASSIRGGLPDYYSNQPQHF; cdr3_nt: TGTGCCAGTAGTATTCGGGGGGGCCTCCCAGATTATTATAGCAATCAGCCCCAGCATTTT; clone_size: .; v_call: TRBV19; j_call: TRBJ1-5; d_call: .
cdr3_aa: CASSPGQPQHF; cdr3_nt: TGTGCCAGCAGTCCCGGTCAGCCCCAGCATTTT; clone_size: .; v_call: TRBV6-6; j_call: TRBJ1-5; d_call: .